This passage covers 2 T cell receptor beta chains from one sample sequenced in a study of spatial heterogeneity in lung cancer (dated by TCRdb to the late 2010s). Broad study findings and their caveats: A correlation was observed between the number of expanded intratumoral alpha and beta TCRs and the tumor nonsynonymous mutation count.

What these receptors recognize is not known. Library preparation employed 5' RACE. Sequencing instrument: NextSeq 500. The public reads were reanalyzed by TCRdb: fastp trimming at Q25, MiXCR alignment, in-frame beta chains only. Merged by CDR3 protein, the rows form single entries marked with the most common genes and DNA. For this sample there are 3,500 to 4,500 distinct CDR3 sequences; roughly 9.9% appear just once. The ten largest make up 28% of the sample. This specimen's time point label, per the study, means: sample taken at primary tumor resection. The sequences come from lung tumor tissue, collected at surgery. The source of these receptors is a male donor with early-stage non-small cell lung cancer.

In its sample, this clonotype is medium-sized (0.01 to 0.1%). Since it is a stray read in a library aimed at alpha chains, this beta chain has a size that is not meaningful. The chain carries TRBV9 and TRBJ2-3; D is uncertain. Between the trimmed V and J ends, which lost 4 bases and 4 bases, there was a span of 10 bases. The germline V gene encodes CDR1 SGDLS and CDR2 YYNGEE. The CDR3 is made up of 13 amino acids. The CDR3 DNA is TGTGCCAGCAGCCCAGCCTGGGCAGATACGCAGTATTTT. This sequence encodes CASSPAWADTQYF.

There are a few counts of this clonotype. Because this beta chain is a stray read in a library intended to capture alpha chains, its abundance should not be given much weight. The chain uses TRBV7-6 and TRBJ1-3, with D unresolved. Germline V CDR1 and CDR2: SGHVS, FNYEAQ. Trimming stripped 1 base from V and 4 bases from J, with 8 bases between. The CDR3 loop spans 14 amino acids. The CDR3 spells CASSLEVAGNTIYF. For the CDR3, the DNA is TGTGCCAGCAGCTTAGAAGTGGCGGGAAACACCATATATTTT.